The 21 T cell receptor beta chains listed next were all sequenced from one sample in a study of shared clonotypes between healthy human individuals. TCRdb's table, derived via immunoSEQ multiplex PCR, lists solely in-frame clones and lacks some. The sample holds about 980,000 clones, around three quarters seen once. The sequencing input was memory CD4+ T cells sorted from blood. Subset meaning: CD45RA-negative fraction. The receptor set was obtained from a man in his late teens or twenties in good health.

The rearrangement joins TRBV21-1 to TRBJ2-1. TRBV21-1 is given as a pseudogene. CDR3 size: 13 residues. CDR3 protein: CAPWARKGNEQFF. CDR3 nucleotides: TGTGCTCCATGGGCTAGGAAGGGCAATGAGCAGTTCTTC.

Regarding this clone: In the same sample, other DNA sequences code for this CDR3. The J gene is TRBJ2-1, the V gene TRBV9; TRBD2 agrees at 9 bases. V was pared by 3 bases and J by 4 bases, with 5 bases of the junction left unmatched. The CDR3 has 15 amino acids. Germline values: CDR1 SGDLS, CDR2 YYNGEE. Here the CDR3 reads CASSATSGGYNEQFF. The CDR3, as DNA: TGTGCCAGCAGCGCGACTAGCGGCGGATACAATGAGCAGTTCTTC.

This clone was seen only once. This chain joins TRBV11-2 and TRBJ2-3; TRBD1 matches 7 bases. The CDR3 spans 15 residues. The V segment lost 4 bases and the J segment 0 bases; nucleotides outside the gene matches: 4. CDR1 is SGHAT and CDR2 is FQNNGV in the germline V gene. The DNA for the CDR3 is TGTGCCAGCAGCTCCAGGACAGGTAGCACAGATACGCAGTATTTT. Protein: CASSSRTGSTDTQYF.

CDR3 sequence reads: CASSGSLNYGYTF. DNA for the CDR3: TGTGCCAGCAGTGGCAGCCTTAACTATGGCTACACCTTC. The rearrangement joins TRBV2 to TRBJ1-2, with no clear D. V shed 4 bases and J shed 1 base, with 7 bases lying between them. Germline values: CDR1 SNHLY, CDR2 FYNNEI. The CDR3 has 13 amino acids.

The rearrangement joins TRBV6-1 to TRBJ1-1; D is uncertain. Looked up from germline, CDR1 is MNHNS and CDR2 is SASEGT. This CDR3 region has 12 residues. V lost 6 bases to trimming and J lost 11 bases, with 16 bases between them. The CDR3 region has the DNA TGTGCCAGCAGCGATGACGCGGGGAACGCTTTCTTT. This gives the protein CASSDDAGNAFF.

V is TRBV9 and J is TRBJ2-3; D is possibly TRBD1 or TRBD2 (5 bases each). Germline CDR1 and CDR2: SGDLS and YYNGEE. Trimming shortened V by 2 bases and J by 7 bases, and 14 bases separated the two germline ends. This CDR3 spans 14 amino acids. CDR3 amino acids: CASSVGTMTNTQYF. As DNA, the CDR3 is TGTGCCAGCAGCGTCGGGACCATGACAAATACGCAGTATTTT.

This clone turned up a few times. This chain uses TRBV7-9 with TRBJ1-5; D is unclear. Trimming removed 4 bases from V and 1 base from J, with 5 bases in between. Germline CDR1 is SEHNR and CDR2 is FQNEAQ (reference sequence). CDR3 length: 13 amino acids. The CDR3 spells CASSSYSNQPQHF. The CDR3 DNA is TGTGCCAGCAGCTCATACAGCAATCAGCCCCAGCATTTT.

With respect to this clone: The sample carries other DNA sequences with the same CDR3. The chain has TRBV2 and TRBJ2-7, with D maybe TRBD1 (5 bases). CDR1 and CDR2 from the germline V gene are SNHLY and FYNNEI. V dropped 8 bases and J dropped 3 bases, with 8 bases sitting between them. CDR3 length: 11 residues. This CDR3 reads CASGAVYEQYF. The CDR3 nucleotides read TGTGCCAGCGGGGCAGTCTACGAGCAGTACTTC.

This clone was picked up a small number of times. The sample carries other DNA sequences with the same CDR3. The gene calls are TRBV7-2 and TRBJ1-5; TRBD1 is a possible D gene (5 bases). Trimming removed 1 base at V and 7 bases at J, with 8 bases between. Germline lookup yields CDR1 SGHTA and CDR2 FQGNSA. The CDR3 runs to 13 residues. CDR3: CASSLDGGQPQHF. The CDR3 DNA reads TGTGCCAGCAGCTTAGACGGGGGGCAGCCCCAGCATTTT.

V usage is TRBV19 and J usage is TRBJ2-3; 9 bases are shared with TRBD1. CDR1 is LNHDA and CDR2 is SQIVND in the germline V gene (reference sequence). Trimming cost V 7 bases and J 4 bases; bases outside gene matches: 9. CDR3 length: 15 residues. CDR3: CASIQTGGSSDTQYF. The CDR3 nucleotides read TGTGCCAGTATTCAGACAGGGGGGTCCTCAGATACGCAGTATTTT.

This chain's CDR3 is CASSLEVKDTEAFF. The DNA of the CDR3 is TGTGCCAGCAGCTTGGAAGTAAAGGACACTGAAGCTTTCTTT. The genes are TRBV5-6 and TRBJ1-1; D ambiguous. Trimming shortened V by 0 bases and J by 3 bases, and 9 bases separated the two germline ends. CDR1 is SGHDT, CDR2 YYEEEE, per germline. CDR3 length equals 14 residues.

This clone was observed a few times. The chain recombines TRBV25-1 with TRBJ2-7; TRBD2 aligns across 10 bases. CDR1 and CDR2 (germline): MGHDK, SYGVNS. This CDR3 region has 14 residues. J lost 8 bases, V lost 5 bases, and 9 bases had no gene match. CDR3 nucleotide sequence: TGTGCCAGCAGTCTGAGCGGGAGGGCCTCCAAGCAGTACTTC. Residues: CASSLSGRASKQYF.

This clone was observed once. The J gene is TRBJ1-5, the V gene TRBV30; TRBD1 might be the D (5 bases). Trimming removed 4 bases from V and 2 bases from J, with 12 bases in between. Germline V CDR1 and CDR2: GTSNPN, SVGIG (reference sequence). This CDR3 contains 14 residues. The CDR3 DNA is TGTGCCTGGAACACGGGGGTAGGCAATCAGCCCCAGCATTTT. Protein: CAWNTGVGNQPQHF.

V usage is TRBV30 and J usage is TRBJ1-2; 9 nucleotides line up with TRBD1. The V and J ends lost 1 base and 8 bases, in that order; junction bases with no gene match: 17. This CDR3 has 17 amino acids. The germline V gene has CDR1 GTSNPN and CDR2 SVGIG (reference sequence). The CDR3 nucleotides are TGTGCCTGGAGTGGACGGACAGGGGCTAAAAATACTGAAGGCTACACCTTC. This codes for CAWSGRTGAKNTEGYTF. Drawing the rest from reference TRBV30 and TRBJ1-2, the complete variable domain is SQTIHQWPATLVQPVGSPLSLECTVEGTSNPNLYWYRQAAGRGLQLLFYSVGIGQISSEVPQNLSASRPQDRQFILSSKKLLLSDSGFYLCAWSGRTGAKNTEGYTFGSGTRLTVV.

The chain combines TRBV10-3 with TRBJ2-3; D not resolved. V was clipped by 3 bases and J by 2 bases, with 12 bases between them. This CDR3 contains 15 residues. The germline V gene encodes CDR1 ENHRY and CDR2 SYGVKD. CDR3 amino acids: CAISDSGVPTDTQYF. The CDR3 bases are TGTGCCATCAGTGATAGTGGGGTTCCCACAGATACGCAGTATTTT.

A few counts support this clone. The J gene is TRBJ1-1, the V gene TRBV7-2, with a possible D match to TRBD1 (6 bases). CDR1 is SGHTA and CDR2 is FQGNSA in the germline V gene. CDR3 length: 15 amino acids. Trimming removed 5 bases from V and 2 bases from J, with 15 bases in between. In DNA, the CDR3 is TGTGCCAGCAGCCTCAGGGTGGGGGGCAACACTGAAGCTTTCTTT. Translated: CASSLRVGGNTEAFF.

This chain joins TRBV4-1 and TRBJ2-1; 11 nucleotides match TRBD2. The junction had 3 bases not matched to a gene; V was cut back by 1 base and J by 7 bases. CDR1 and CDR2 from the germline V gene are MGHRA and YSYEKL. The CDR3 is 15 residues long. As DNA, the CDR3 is TGCGCCAGCAGCCAAGCCCTAGCGGGAGGTAATGAGCAGTTCTTC. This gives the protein CASSQALAGGNEQFF.

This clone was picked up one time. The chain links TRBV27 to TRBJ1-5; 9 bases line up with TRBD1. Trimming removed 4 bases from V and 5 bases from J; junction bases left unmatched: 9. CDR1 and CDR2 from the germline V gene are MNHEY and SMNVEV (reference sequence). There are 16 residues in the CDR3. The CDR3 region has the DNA TGTGCCAGCAGTTCTTTCGGGACAGGGTTGGATCAGCCCCAGCATTTT. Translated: CASSSFGTGLDQPQHF.

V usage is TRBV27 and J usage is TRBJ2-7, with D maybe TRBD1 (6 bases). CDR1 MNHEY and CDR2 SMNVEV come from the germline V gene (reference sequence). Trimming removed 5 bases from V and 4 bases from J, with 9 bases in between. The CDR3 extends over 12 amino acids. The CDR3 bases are TGTGCCAGCAGTGACAGGCGGTACGAGCAGTACTTC. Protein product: CASSDRRYEQYF.

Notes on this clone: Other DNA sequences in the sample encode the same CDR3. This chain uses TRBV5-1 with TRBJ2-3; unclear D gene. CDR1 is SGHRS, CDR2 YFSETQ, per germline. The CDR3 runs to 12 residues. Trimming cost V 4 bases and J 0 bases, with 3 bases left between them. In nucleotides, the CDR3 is TGCGCCAGCAGCGTGAGCACAGATACGCAGTATTTT. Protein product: CASSVSTDTQYF.

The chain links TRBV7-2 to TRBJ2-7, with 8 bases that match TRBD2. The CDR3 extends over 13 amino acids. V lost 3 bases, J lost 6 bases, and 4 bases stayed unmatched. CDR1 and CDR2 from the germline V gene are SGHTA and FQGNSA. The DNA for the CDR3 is TGTGCCAGCAGCTTTACAAGCGGGGGCGAGCAGTACTTC. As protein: CASSFTSGGEQYF.